A selection of T cell receptor beta chains follows, all from one sample in a study of T cell responses to AZD1222 COVID-19 vaccine. Some clones are missing from TCRdb's copy, which holds only in-frame ones; the method was immunoSEQ multiplex PCR. Here the sample spans some 120,000 clones, roughly 86% being singletons. The sequenced sample was peripheral blood, obtained 28 days after the second AZD1222 dose. The source is an adult who received the AZD1222 COVID-19 vaccine. The CDR3 runs from the conserved cysteine through the conserved F or W. D genes are given only for firm matches. A row's size may be missing; if present it is once, few, many or a size class.

D gene	V gene	clone size	J gene	CDR3 DNA	CDR3 protein
TRBD1	TRBV5-1	once	TRBJ1-4	TGCGCCAGCAACCCGACAGGGACGGATGAAAAACTGTTTTTT	CASNPTGTDEKLFF
TRBD1	TRBV18	once	TRBJ1-3	TGTGCCAGCTCACCACCCCAGGGGGCCTCTGGAAACACCATATATTTT	CASSPPQGASGNTIYF
NA	TRBV30	NA	TRBJ2-1	TGTGCCTGGAGAGGGGTAGCATACGGAGGCTCCTACAATGAGCAGTTCTTC	CAWRGVAYGGSYNEQFF
NA	TRBV7-2	NA	TRBJ1-1	TGTGCCAGCAGCTTAGGTAGGGGGTTTACTGAAGCTTTCTTT	CASSLGRGFTEAFF
NA	TRBV6-1	NA	TRBJ2-5	TGTGCCAGCAGTGAAGGGCGAGGGGCGGGGGAGACCCAGTACTTC	CASSEGRGAGETQYF
TRBD1	TRBV3-1/TRBV3-2	once	TRBJ1-1	TGTGCCAGCAGCGCCCGGGACAGGGGCTGGATCACTGAAGCTTTCTTT	CASSARDRGWITEAFF
NA	TRBV6-5	NA	TRBJ1-2	TGTGCCAGCAGTTGGGCAGGATCTAACTATGGCTACACCTTC	CASSWAGSNYGYTF
NA	TRBV28	NA	TRBJ2-2	TGTGCCAGCAGCCCAGGAACCGGGACGAAGAACACCGGGGAGCTGTTTTTT	CASSPGTGTKNTGELFF
NA	TRBV11-3	NA	TRBJ2-5	TGTGCCAGCAGCTTAAGCAGCAGCCTGGGGCAAGAGACCCAGTACTTC	CASSLSSSLGQETQYF
TRBD1	TRBV3-1/TRBV3-2	NA	TRBJ2-7	TGTGCCAGCAGCCATACAGGGGGAACCTACGAGCAGTACTTC	CASSHTGGTYEQYF
TRBD2	TRBV6-2/TRBV6-3	NA	TRBJ2-1	TGTGCCAGCAGTTACTTTTTCTTAGCGGGGGGAATCAATGAGCAGTTCTTC	CASSYFFLAGGINEQFF
NA	TRBV18	NA	TRBJ1-2	TGTGCCAGCTCACAGGGATCAGGCTACACCTTC	CASSQGSGYTF
NA	TRBV2	NA	TRBJ2-5	TGTGCCAGCAACCGGGAGCAAGAGACCCAGTACTTC	CASNREQETQYF
NA	TRBV7-2	NA	TRBJ2-2	TGTGCCAGCAGCCGCGGACAGTACACCGGGGAGCTGTTTTTT	CASSRGQYTGELFF
NA	TRBV30	NA	TRBJ1-1	TGTGCCTGGAACCTGGGGCAGATTAGGACTGAAGCTTTCTTT	CAWNLGQIRTEAFF
TRBD1	TRBV4-3	NA	TRBJ1-4	TGCGCCAGCAGCCCAGGACAGGGGAGGATGGGGCTCAATGAAAAACTGTTTTTT	CASSPGQGRMGLNEKLFF
NA	TRBV12-3/TRBV12-4	NA	TRBJ1-1	TGTGCCAGCAGTAGGGGTTACACTGAAGCTTTCTTT	CASSRGYTEAFF
NA	TRBV7-9	NA	TRBJ2-7	TGTGCCAGCAGCTTATTAGGGGCCGGGCAGTACTTC	CASSLLGAGQYF
NA	TRBV6-2/TRBV6-3	once	TRBJ1-5	TGTGCCAGCAGTTACCGGGTTGGCAATCAGCCCCAGCATTTT	CASSYRVGNQPQHF
TRBD2	TRBV5-1	NA	TRBJ2-7	TGCGCCAGCAGCCCCGGGACTAGCGGCTACGAGCAGTACTTC	CASSPGTSGYEQYF
NA	TRBV12-3/TRBV12-4	few	TRBJ2-2	TGTGCCATGAGGGGATTCGACACCGGGGAGCTGTTTTTT	CAMRGFDTGELFF
TRBD1	TRBV28	NA	TRBJ1-6	TGTGCCAGTATGGCGGGACAGGGAAATTCACCCCTCCACTTT	CASMAGQGNSPLHF
NA	TRBV5-1	NA	TRBJ2-5	TGCGCCAGCAGCTTGGAGAGACTCGGGACCCAGTACTTC	CASSLERLGTQYF
NA	TRBV21-1	NA	TRBJ1-1	TGTGCCAGCAGCAAAGGGGGGACAGGGTACACTGAAGCTTTCTTT	CASSKGGTGYTEAFF